Following are 14 T cell receptor beta chains from one sample sequenced in a study of blood T cell repertoires in COVID-19 (dated by TCRdb to 2018 to 2020). The library was prepared using the immunoSEQ multiplex PCR assay. Drawn from immuneACCESS, this table holds only the in-frame rearrangements with V and J called that TCRdb kept. Clones are partly lost; checked studies trace under half to an unresolved V gene and leave the rest unexplained. The sample table holds some 700,000 clones, of which around 90% were seen once. Of the sample, over 0.2% is held by the ten largest clones. Sample: peripheral blood. Receptor source: a young woman with acute or convalescent COVID-19.

The V call is TRBV3-1 (or the pseudogene TRBV3-2), the J call TRBJ1-1; no definite D call. This CDR3 contains 17 residues. CDR1 LGHDT and CDR2 YNNKEL come from the germline V gene (reference sequence). Trimming cost V 1 base and J 5 bases, with 20 bases left between them. CDR3 nucleotides: TGTGCCAGCAGCCAAGCGGTGTCGCTGCTCCTAGGAACTGAAGCTTTCTTT. It translates to CASSQAVSLLLGTEAFF.

A remark on this clone: The sample contains more than one DNA sequence encoding this CDR3. The chain joins TRBV6-5 to TRBJ1-2; tentative D call: TRBD1 (5 bases). Trimming took 2 bases from V and 1 from J, leaving 8 bases between them. CDR1 and CDR2 (germline): MNHEY, SVGAGI. The CDR3 totals 14 residues. This CDR3 reads CASSYGQGNYGYTF. The CDR3 DNA reads as TGTGCCAGCAGTTACGGGCAGGGTAACTATGGCTACACCTTC.

The V call is TRBV7-2, the J call TRBJ2-2; 11 bases are shared with TRBD2. Germline CDR1 is SGHTA and CDR2 is FQGNSA. Losses at the gene ends were 3 bases for V and 0 bases for J; bases not matched to a gene: 6. This CDR3 has 18 residues. The CDR3 sequence: CASSLTRLAGPNTGELFF. The CDR3 nucleotides read TGTGCCAGCAGCTTGACCCGACTAGCGGGACCGAACACCGGGGAGCTGTTTTTT.

Remarks on this clone: Other nucleotide sequences in the sample specify the same CDR3. The chain employs TRBV4-1 and TRBJ2-7; 7 bases match TRBD1. V trimming: 4 bases; J trimming: 2 bases; junction bases outside the gene matches: 5. Per the germline V gene, CDR1 is MGHRA and CDR2 is YSYEKL. This CDR3 is 14 amino acids long. DNA of the CDR3: TGCGCCAGCAGCCCCCGGGACAGTACCTACGAGCAGTACTTC. This codes for CASSPRDSTYEQYF.

The chain employs TRBV11-2 and TRBJ2-1; maybe TRBD2 (5 bases). V was pared by 8 bases and J by 3 bases, with 8 bases between. This CDR3 has 12 residues. Germline loops: CDR1 SGHAT, CDR2 FQNNGV. CDR3 DNA sequence: TGTGCCAGCTCGGGAAGCTACAATGAGCAGTTCTTC. This gives the protein CASSGSYNEQFF. The full variable domain, with the rest looked up from reference TRBV11-2 and TRBJ2-1, is EAGVAQSPRYKIIEKRQSVAFWCNPISGHATLYWYQQILGQGPKLLIQFQNNGVVDDSQLPKDRFSAERLKGVDSTLKIQPAKLEDSAVYLCASSGSYNEQFFGPGTRLTVL.

This rearrangement joins TRBV19 to TRBJ2-1; 7 bases are shared with TRBD2. V shed 3 bases and J 4 bases; nucleotides not matched to a gene: 9. The CDR3 totals 16 residues. Germline assignment: CDR1 LNHDA and CDR2 SQIVND (reference sequence). CDR3 coding DNA: TGTGCCAGTAGTATTGGACGGGGGGACTCATACAATGAGCAGTTCTTC. Its protein product is CASSIGRGDSYNEQFF.

The chain joins TRBV7-2 to TRBJ1-1, with no clear D. From germline, CDR1 is SGHTA and CDR2 FQGNSA. The CDR3 has 15 residues. Between the trimmed V and J ends, which lost 6 bases and 0 bases, there was a span of 14 bases. The CDR3 DNA reads as TGTGCCAGCAGTTCCGAGGGAGGCCTGAACACTGAAGCTTTCTTT. Its protein product is CASSSEGGLNTEAFF.

CDR3 bases: TGCAGTGCTAGTAGGGGCAGCAATTCACCCCTCCACTTT. It codes for CSASRGSNSPLHF. The V call is TRBV20-1, the J call TRBJ1-6; the D gene is possibly TRBD1 (5 bases). Germline values: CDR1 DFQATT, CDR2 SNEGSKA (reference sequence). The CDR3 loop spans 13 amino acids. Deletions cut 3 bases from V and 7 bases from J, with 10 bases between.

The count of this clone is one. This chain joins TRBV6-5 and TRBJ1-6; tentative D call: TRBD1 (6 bases). Germline-derived CDR1 and CDR2 are MNHEY and SVGAGI. V was pared by 0 bases and J by 10 bases, with 13 bases between. This CDR3 is 15 amino acids long. CDR3 sequence reads: CASSYSWGQGSPLHF. The CDR3 DNA is TGTGCCAGCAGTTACTCATGGGGCCAGGGGTCACCCCTCCACTTT.

The genes are TRBV7-2 and TRBJ1-3, with no clear D. V lost 7 bases and J 3 bases, leaving 7 bases between the germline ends. CDR3 length: 12 amino acids. The germline CDR1 and CDR2 sequences are SGHTA and FQGNSA. The CDR3, as DNA: TGTGCCAGCACACTTCTTGGAAACACCATATATTTT. Protein: CASTLLGNTIYF.

The CDR3 sequence is CASSSPDRGRRSYLNTEAFF. The CDR3 DNA sequence: TGTGCCAGCAGCAGCCCGGACAGGGGGCGAAGATCTTACCTGAACACTGAAGCTTTCTTT. The chain links TRBV21-1 to TRBJ1-1; the table's TRBD1 call for D was not verified on the DNA. TRBV21-1 is shown as a pseudogene. This CDR3 region has 20 residues.

This clone has a single count. The rearrangement uses TRBV6-1 and TRBJ2-2; the D is unclear. Per the germline V gene, CDR1 is MNHNS and CDR2 is SASEGT. The CDR3 has 13 residues. Between the trimmed V and J ends, which lost 3 bases and 6 bases, there was a span of 8 bases. CDR3 region: CASSDRVPGELFF. The CDR3, as DNA: TGTGCCAGCAGTGATCGGGTTCCCGGGGAGCTGTTTTTT.

The chain employs TRBV5-4 and TRBJ2-7, with D unclear. Between the trimmed V and J ends, which lost 2 bases and 9 bases, there was a span of 12 bases. This CDR3 has 12 residues. Germline loops: CDR1 SGHNT, CDR2 YYREEE (reference sequence). CDR3 DNA: TGTGCCAGCAGCTTAATCGGAGCTGGGCAGTACTTC. Translated, it gives CASSLIGAGQYF.

This rearrangement joins TRBV19 to TRBJ1-5; 8 nucleotides match TRBD1. The V gene's germline CDR1 is LNHDA and CDR2 SQIVND (reference sequence). Trimming took 4 bases from V and 0 from J; bases not matched to a gene: 14. The CDR3 spans 19 residues. The CDR3 DNA reads TGTGCCAGTAGTAGGACAGGGAAGGACTGGCGTTATAGCAATCAGCCCCAGCATTTT. Its protein is CASSRTGKDWRYSNQPQHF.